This TCR beta chain comes out of a study of T cells in Graves' hyperthyroidism and ophthalmopathy. What was amplified from RNA transcripts were TCR beta CDR3 regions. Initially, a first-round RT-PCR of the TCR CDR3 employed the HTBI primer set. TCRdb recomputed calls from the multiplex PCR reads with MiXCR, one row per CDR3 protein. The sample records fewer than 250,000 distinct CDR3 sequences, roughly 15% being singletons. This clonotype was observed a few times. Sequenced: blood. This TCR was recovered from a man in his fifties or sixties with Graves' hyperthyroidism.

CDR3 region: CSAKSYTVPQNTEAFF. As DNA, the CDR3 is TGCAGTGCTAAGTCGTATACAGTCCCCCAGAACACTGAAGCTTTCTTT. The chain links TRBV20-1 to TRBJ1-1, with D uncertain. From germline, CDR1 is DFQATT and CDR2 SNEGSKA (reference sequence). This CDR3 has 16 amino acids. The V end lost 4 bases, the J end lost 1 base, and 19 bases lay between the germline ends.